A selection of T cell receptor beta chains follows, all from one sample in a study of shared clonotypes between healthy human individuals. Here immunoSEQ multiplex PCR was the method, and the copy in TCRdb shows in-frame clones only, minus some. This sample yields some 200,000 clones, of which about 69% are seen a single time; 8.5% to 14% belongs to the top ten. Sequencing was done on a sample of memory CD4+ T cells sorted from blood. The receptors originated from a man aged 25 to 40 in good health. CDR3s include the opening cysteine and the closing phenylalanine or tryptophan.

J gene | V gene | CDR3 protein
TRBJ1-3 | TRBV7-9 | CASSIRTEGTIYF
TRBJ2-7 | TRBV27 | CASRFGGVGGAYEQYF
TRBJ2-7 | TRBV7-2 | CASSLFRGPTYEQYF
TRBJ2-5 | TRBV7-2 | CASSRAPDPGETQYF
TRBJ2-3 | TRBV7-9 | CASSLNLGDTQYF
TRBJ2-5 | TRBV18 | CASSPASGGETQYF
TRBJ1-2 | TRBV7-8 | CASSIQNLYGYTF
TRBJ2-7 | TRBV27 | CASSRVGSYEQYF
TRBJ2-1 | TRBV28 | CASKSSYNEQFF
TRBJ2-7 | TRBV5-6 | CASSPRAWGSLEQYF
TRBJ2-1 | TRBV2 | CASTFSTNEQFF
TRBJ2-5 | TRBV5-1 | CASSHRTTGAKETQYF
TRBJ2-5 | TRBV28 | CASVSGAQETQYF
TRBJ1-1 | TRBV6-6 | CASSQHRGNTEAFF
TRBJ2-7 | TRBV5-1 | CASSLEFTRGRGAYF
TRBJ1-4 | TRBV7-8 | CASSLTARLVGTNEKLFF
TRBJ2-1 | TRBV27 | CASSPASGSFDNEQFF
TRBJ2-1 | TRBV5-4 | CASSSGGGAVGNEQFF
TRBJ2-1 | TRBV21-1 | CASSKQGWGGPPYNEQFF
TRBJ2-5 | TRBV5-1 | CASSLGTSHETQYF
TRBJ2-7 | TRBV7-9 | CASSLNNPYEQYF
TRBJ2-1 | TRBV10-3 | CAISERGGNYNEQFF
TRBJ2-7 | TRBV6-1 | CASSESTGAGYEQYF
TRBJ1-3 | TRBV5-1 | CASRVLGENTIYF
TRBJ2-7 | TRBV6-1 | CASSEMVGPFYEQYF
TRBJ2-4 | TRBV29-1 | CSVRAAKNIQYF
TRBJ1-5 | TRBV19 | CASRRTGGAGNQPQHF
TRBJ2-2 | TRBV7-2 | CASSLSVPGNTGELFF